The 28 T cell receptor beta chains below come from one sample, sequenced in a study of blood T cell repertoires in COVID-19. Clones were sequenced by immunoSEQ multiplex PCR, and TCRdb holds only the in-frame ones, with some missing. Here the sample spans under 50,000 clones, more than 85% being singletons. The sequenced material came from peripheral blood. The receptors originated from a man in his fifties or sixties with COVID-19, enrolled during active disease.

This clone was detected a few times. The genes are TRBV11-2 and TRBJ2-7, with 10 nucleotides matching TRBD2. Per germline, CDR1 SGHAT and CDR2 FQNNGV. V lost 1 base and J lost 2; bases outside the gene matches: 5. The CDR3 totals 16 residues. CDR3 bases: TGTGCCAGCAGCTTAGCCGGGACTAGCGTAGCCTACGAGCAGTACTTC. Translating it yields CASSLAGTSVAYEQYF.

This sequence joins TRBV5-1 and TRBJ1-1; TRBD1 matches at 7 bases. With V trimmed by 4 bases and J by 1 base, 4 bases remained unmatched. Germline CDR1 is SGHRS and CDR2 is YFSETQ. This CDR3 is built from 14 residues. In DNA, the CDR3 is TGCGCCAGCAGCCTCGGGACAGCGAACACTGAAGCTTTCTTT. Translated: CASSLGTANTEAFF.

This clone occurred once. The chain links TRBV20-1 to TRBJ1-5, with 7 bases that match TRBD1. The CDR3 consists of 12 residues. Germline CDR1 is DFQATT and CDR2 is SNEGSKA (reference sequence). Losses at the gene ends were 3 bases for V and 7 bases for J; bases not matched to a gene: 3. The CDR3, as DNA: TGCAGTGCTAGTAGACAGGGACAGCCCCAGCATTTT. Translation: CSASRQGQPQHF.

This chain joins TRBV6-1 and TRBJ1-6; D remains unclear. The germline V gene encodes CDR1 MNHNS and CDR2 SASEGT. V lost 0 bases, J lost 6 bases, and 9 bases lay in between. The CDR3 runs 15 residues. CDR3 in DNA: TGTGCCAGCAGTGAAGCGGGAGTTTCTAATTCACCCCTCCACTTT. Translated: CASSEAGVSNSPLHF.

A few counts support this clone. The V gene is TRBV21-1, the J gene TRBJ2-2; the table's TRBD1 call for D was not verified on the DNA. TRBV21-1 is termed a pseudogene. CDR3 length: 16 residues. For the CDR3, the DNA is TGTGCCAGCAGCAAAGATGGCAGGGAAAACACCGGGGAGCTGTTTTTT. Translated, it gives CASSKDGRENTGELFF.

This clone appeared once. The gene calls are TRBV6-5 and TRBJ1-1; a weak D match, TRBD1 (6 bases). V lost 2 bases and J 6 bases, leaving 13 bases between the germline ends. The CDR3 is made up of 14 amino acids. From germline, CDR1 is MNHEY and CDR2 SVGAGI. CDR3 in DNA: TGTGCCAGCAGTTACAGGGGGGGGTACGCTGAAGCTTTCTTT. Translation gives CASSYRGGYAEAFF.

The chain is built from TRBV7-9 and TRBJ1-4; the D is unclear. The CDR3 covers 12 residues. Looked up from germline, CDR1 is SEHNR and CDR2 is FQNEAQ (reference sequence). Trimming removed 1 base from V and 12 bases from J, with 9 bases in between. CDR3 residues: CASSLGPSELFF. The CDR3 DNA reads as TGTGCCAGCAGCTTAGGTCCCTCTGAACTGTTTTTT.

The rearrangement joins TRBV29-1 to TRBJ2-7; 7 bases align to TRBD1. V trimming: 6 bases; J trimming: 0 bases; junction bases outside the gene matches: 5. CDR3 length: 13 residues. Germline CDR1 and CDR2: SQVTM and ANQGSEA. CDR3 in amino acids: CSVGQASSYEQYF. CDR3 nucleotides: TGCAGCGTCGGACAGGCCAGCTCCTACGAGCAGTACTTC.

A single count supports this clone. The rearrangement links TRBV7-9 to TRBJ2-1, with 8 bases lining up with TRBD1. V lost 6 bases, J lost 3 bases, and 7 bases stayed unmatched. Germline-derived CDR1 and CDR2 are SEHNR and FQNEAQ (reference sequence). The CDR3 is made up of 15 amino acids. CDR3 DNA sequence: TGTGCCAGCAGTCCCGGACAGGGTCGCTACAATGAGCAGTTCTTC. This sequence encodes CASSPGQGRYNEQFF. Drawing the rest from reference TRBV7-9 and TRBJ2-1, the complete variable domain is DTGVSQNPRHKITKRGQNVTFRCDPISEHNRLYWYRQTLGQGPEFLTYFQNEAQLEKSRLLSDRFSAERPKGSFSTLEIQRTEQGDSAMYLCASSPGQGRYNEQFFGPGTRLTVL.

The CDR3 loop reads CASSQTGVNNEQFF. CDR3 coding DNA: TGCGCCAGCAGCCAGACGGGGGTAAACAATGAGCAGTTCTTC. V and J are TRBV4-1 and TRBJ2-1; a weak D match, TRBD2 (6 bases). The CDR3 totals 14 residues. The germline CDR1 and CDR2 sequences are MGHRA and YSYEKL. V lost 3 bases and J lost 5, with 11 bases in between.

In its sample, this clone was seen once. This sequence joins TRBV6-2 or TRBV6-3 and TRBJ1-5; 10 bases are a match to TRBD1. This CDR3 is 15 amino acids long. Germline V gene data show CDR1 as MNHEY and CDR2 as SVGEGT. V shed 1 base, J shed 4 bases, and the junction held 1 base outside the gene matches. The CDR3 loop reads CASSYWGQGNQPQHF. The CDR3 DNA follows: TGTGCCAGCAGTTACTGGGGACAGGGGAATCAGCCCCAGCATTTT.

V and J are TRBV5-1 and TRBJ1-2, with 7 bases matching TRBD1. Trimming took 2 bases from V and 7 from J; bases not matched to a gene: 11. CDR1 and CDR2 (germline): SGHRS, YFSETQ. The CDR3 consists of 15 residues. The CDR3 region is CASSFGQADLGGYTF. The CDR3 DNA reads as TGCGCCAGCAGCTTCGGACAGGCAGACTTAGGTGGCTACACCTTC. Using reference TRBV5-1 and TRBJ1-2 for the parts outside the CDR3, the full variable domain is KAGVTQTPRYLIKTRGQQVTLSCSPISGHRSVSWYQQTPGQGLQFLFEYFSETQRNKGNFPGRFSGRQFSNSRSEMNVSTLELGDSALYLCASSFGQADLGGYTFGSGTRLTVV.

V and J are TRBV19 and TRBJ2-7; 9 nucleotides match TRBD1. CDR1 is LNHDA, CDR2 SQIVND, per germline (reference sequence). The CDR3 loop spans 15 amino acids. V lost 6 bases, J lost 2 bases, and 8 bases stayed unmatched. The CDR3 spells CASSSDRGPTYEQYF. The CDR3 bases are TGTGCCAGTAGCTCGGACAGGGGCCCCACCTACGAGCAGTACTTC.

The CDR3 reads CASTGDSYEQYF. Here the CDR3 DNA reads TGTGCCAGCACCGGGGACTCCTACGAGCAGTACTTC. The rearrangement joins TRBV2 to TRBJ2-7; tentative D call: TRBD2 (5 bases). V was cut by 7 bases and J by 0 bases, with 7 bases left in between. Germline V gives CDR1 SNHLY, CDR2 FYNNEI. The length of the CDR3 is 12 residues.

For the CDR3, the DNA is TGCGCCAGCAGCCCGACAGGGGGGTTCTCTAACTATGGCTACACCTTC. It codes for CASSPTGGFSNYGYTF. V gene TRBV10-2 combines with J gene TRBJ1-2; 9 bases line up with TRBD1. The ends lost 6 bases at V and 0 bases at J; junction bases unmatched: 8. The length of the CDR3 is 16 residues. Germline loops: CDR1 WSHSY, CDR2 SAAADI.

The CDR3: CASSLQTANYGYTF. Written as DNA, the CDR3 is TGTGCCAGCAGCTTGCAGACTGCTAACTATGGCTACACCTTC. The V gene is TRBV5-6, the J gene TRBJ1-2, with D uncertain. The germline V gene encodes CDR1 SGHDT and CDR2 YYEEEE. This CDR3 contains 14 residues. V was clipped by 1 base and J by 0 bases, with 7 bases between them. The full variable domain, rest sourced from reference TRBV5-6 and TRBJ1-2, is DAGVTQSPTHLIKTRGQQVTLRCSPKSGHDTVSWYQQALGQGPQFIFQYYEEEERQRGNFPDRFSGHQFPNYSSELNVNALLLGDSALYLCASSLQTANYGYTFGSGTRLTVV.

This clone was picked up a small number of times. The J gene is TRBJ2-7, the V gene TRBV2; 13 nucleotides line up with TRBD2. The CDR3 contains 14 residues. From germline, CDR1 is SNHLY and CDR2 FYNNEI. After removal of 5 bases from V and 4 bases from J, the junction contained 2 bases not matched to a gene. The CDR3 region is CASSRTSGGYEQYF. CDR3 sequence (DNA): TGTGCCAGCAGTCGGACTAGCGGGGGTTACGAGCAGTACTTC.

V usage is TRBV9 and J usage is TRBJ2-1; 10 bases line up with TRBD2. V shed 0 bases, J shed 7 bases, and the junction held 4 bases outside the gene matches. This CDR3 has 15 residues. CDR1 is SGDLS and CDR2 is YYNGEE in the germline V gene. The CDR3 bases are TGTGCCAGCAGCGTAGAGGCTAGCGGGAGAAATGAGCAGTTCTTC. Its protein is CASSVEASGRNEQFF.

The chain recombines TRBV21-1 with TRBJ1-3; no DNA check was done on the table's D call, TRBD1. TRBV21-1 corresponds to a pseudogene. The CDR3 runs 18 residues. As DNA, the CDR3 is TGTGCCAGCAGCAAGGGGACAGGGCTATCGGGCCCTGGAAACACCATATATTTT. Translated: CASSKGTGLSGPGNTIYF.

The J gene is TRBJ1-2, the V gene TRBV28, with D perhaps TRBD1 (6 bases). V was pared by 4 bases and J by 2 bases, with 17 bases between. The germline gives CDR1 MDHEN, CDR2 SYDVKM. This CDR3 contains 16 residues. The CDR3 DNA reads TGTGCCAGCAGTTCCTCACAGGGAGGGGGGAACTATGGCTACACCTTC. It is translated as CASSSSQGGGNYGYTF.

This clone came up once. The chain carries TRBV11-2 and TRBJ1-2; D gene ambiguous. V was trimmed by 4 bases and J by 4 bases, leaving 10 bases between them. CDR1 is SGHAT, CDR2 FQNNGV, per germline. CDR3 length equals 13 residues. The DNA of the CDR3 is TGTGCCAGCAGCTCTCAGGAGGGCTATGGCTACACCTTC. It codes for CASSSQEGYGYTF.

The CDR3 reads CASSAGQGVNEQYF. CDR3 nucleotide sequence: TGTGCCAGTAGTGCGGGACAGGGGGTCAACGAGCAGTACTTC. The chain combines TRBV19 with TRBJ2-7, with 11 nucleotides matching TRBD1. V shed 5 bases and J 5 bases; nucleotides not matched to a gene: 5. From germline, CDR1 is LNHDA and CDR2 SQIVND (reference sequence). This CDR3 has 14 amino acids.

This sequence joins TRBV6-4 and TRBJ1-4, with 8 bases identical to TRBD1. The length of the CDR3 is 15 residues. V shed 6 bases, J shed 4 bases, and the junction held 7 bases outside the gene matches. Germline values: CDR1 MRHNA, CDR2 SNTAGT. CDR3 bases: TGTGCCAGCAGACAACAGGGGGGCCTTAATGAAAAACTGTTTTTT. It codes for CASRQQGGLNEKLFF.

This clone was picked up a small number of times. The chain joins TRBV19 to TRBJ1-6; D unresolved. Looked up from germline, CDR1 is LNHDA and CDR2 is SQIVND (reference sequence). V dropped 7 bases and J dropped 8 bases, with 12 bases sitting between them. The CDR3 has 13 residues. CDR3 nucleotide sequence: TGTGCCAGTACCGCCGCGTGGTATTCACCCCTCCACTTT. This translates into CASTAAWYSPLHF.

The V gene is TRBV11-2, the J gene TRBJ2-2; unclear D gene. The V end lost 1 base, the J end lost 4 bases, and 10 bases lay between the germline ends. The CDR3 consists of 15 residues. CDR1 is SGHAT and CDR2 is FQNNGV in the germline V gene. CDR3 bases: TGTGCCAGCAGCTTAGTGGCGGCCGGCACCGGGGAGCTGTTTTTT. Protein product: CASSLVAAGTGELFF.

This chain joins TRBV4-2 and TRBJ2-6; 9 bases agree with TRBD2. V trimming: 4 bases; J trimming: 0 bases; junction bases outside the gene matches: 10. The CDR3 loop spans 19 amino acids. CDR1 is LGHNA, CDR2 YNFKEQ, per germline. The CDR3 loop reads CASSRKGTSPFSGANVLTF. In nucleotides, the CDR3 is TGTGCCAGCAGCCGGAAGGGGACTAGCCCGTTCTCTGGGGCCAACGTCCTGACTTTC.

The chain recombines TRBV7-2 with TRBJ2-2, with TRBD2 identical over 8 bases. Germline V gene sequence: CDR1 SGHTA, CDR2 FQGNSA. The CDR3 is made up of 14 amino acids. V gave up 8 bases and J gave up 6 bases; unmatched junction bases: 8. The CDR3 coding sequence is TGTGCCAGCGGTCTAGCGGGCTCGCCCGGGGAGCTGTTTTTT. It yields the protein CASGLAGSPGELFF.

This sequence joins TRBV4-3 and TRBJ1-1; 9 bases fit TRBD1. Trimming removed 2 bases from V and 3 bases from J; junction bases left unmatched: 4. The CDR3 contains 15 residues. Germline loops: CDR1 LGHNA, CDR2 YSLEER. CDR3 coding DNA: TGCGCCAGCAGCCAAAGGGACAGGGCCTACACTGAAGCTTTCTTT. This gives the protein CASSQRDRAYTEAFF.